This T cell receptor beta chain was identified in a study of response to subunit inactivated influenza vaccine. MiXCR, run by TCRdb on the RT-PCR reads, gives a single entry per CDR3 protein. Of a few hundred thousand distinct CDR3 sequences listed, 20% to 25% are singletons. Study findings and constraints: It was suggested by the authors that few new T cells are recruited by each seasonal influenza vaccination.

CDR1 and CDR2 from the germline V gene are SGHKS and YYEKEE (reference sequence). The junction had 15 bases not matched to a gene; V was cut back by 4 bases and J by 14 bases. The CDR3 consists of 14 residues. The table lists this clonotype with a few counts. Its specificity is not known. The V call is TRBV5-5, the J call TRBJ2-1, with 7 bases that match TRBD2. Specimen: PBMCs from blood, collected about 19 months after vaccination. This clonotype was sampled from a man aged 50-75 years who received an inactivated influenza vaccine. The CDR3: CASSRLSAGVFKFF. CDR3 nucleotides: TGTGCCAGCAGCCGCCTAAGTGCGGGAGTATTTAAGTTCTTC.